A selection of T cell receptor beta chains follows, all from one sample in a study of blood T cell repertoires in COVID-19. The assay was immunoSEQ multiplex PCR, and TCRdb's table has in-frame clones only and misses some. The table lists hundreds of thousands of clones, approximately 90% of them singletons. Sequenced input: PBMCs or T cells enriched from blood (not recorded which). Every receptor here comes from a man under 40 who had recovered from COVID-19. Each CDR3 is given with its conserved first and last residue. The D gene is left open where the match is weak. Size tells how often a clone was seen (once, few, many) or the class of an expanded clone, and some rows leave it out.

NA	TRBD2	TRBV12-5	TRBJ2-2	CASGPTSGDTGELFF	TGTGCTAGTGGCCCGACTAGCGGCGACACCGGGGAGCTGTTTTTT
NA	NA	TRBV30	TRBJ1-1	CAWSIGSGNTEAFF	TGTGCCTGGAGTATTGGATCGGGAAACACTGAAGCTTTCTTT
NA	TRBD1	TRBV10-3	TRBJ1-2	CAISNRGSGYTF	TGTGCCATCAGTAACAGGGGAAGCGGCTACACCTTC
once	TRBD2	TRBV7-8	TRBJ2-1	CASSLVGGGAYNEQFF	TGTGCCAGCAGCTTAGTCGGGGGAGGGGCCTACAATGAGCAGTTCTTC
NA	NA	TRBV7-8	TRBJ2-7	CASSPTRRREYEQYF	TGTGCCAGCAGCCCTACGAGGAGACGAGAATACGAGCAGTACTTC
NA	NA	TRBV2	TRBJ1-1	CASSETLTTGTEAFF	TGTGCCAGCAGTGAAACTCTGACGACGGGGACTGAAGCTTTCTTT
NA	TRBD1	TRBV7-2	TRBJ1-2	CASTQGAFWYGYTF	TGTGCCAGCACCCAGGGGGCCTTTTGGTATGGCTACACCTTC
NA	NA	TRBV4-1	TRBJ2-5	CASSHKTLAGETQYF	TGCGCCAGCAGCCATAAAACATTGGCGGGAGAGACCCAGTACTTC
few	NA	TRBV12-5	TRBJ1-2	CASGLVHADGYTF	TGTGCTAGTGGTTTGGTACATGCGGATGGCTACACCTTC
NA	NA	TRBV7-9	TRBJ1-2	CASSSGGYGYTF	TGTGCCAGCAGCTCCGGGGGCTATGGCTACACCTTC
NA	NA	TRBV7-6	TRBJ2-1	CASSSTTLYNEQFF	TGTGCCAGCAGCTCGACGACTCTATACAATGAGCAGTTCTTC
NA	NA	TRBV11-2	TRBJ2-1	CASSLVQGGEQFF	TGTGCCAGCAGCTTAGTTCAGGGCGGTGAGCAGTTCTTC
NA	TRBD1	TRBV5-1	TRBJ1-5	CASRRDSLSNQPQHF	TGCGCCAGCAGGAGGGACAGCCTTAGCAATCAGCCCCAGCATTTT
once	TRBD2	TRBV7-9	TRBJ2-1	CASTLLAGEQEQFF	TGTGCCAGCACCCTACTAGCGGGAGAACAAGAGCAGTTCTTC
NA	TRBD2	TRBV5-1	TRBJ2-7	CASSPRTSGSHEQYF	TGCGCCAGCAGCCCCCGGACTAGCGGGAGTCACGAGCAGTACTTC
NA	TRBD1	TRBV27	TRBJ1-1	CASSISRDREAFF	TGTGCCAGCAGTATATCCCGGGACAGGGAAGCTTTCTTT
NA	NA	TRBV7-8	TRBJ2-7	CASSLVGSGRVTYEQYF	TGTGCCAGCAGCTTAGTAGGGTCGGGCAGGGTAACCTACGAGCAGTACTTC
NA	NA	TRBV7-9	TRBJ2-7	CASSLGRQLGGEQYF	TGTGCCAGCAGCTTAGGCAGGCAGCTCGGGGGAGAACAGTACTTC